This record looks at one T cell receptor (beta chain) sequence and its context. No antigen is known for it. Every isolated RNA sample was fully reverse transcribed, so sequencing captured expressed TCRB transcripts. Profiled with immunoSEQ multiplex PCR; TCRdb holds only in-frame clones, not every one. This sample has over 700,000 clones, with 15% to 20% found just once. This entry is derived from a study of beta chain features in type 1 diabetes. Points from the study as a whole: The study found that naive, central memory and Treg TCRB repertoires appeared more similar in patients than in healthy donors. In patients and controls equally, PCR might favor templates that are shorter.

This CDR3 spans 14 amino acids. Sequencing used naive CD4+ T cells from blood. V gene TRBV21-1 combines with J gene TRBJ2-1. TRBV21-1 is given as a pseudogene. The TCR sequence derives from a woman between 18 and 30 years old in good health. The chain's CDR3 is CASSKVPTYNEQFF. CDR3 sequence (DNA): TGTGCCAGCAGCAAAGTACCGACGTACAATGAGCAGTTCTTC.